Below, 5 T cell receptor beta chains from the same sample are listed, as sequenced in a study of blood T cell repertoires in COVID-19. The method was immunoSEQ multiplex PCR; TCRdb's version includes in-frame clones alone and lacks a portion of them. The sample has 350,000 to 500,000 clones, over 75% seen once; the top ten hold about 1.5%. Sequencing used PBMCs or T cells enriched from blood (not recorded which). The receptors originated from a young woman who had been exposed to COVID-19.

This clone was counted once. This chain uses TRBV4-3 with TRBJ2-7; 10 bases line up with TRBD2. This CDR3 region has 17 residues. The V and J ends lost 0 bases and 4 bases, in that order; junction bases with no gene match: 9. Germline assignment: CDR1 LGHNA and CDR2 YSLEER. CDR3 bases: TGCGCCAGCAGCCAAGATGCTAGCGGGGGAGAATGGTACGAGCAGTACTTC. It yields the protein CASSQDASGGEWYEQYF.

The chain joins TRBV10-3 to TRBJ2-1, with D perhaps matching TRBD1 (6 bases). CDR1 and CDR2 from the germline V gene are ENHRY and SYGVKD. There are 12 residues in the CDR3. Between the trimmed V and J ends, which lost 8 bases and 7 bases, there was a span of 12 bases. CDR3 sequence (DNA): TGTGCCATCGGGACACATGAGAATGAGCAGTTCTTC. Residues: CAIGTHENEQFF.

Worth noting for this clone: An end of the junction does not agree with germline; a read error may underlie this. This CDR3 is CASSLRTGDYKQYF. CDR3 nucleotide sequence: TGTGCCAGCAGTTTAAGGACAGGGGACTACAAGCAGTACTTC. The chain joins TRBV28 to TRBJ2-7, with TRBD1 identical over 9 bases. The germline gives CDR1 MDHEN, CDR2 SYDVKM. This CDR3 contains 14 residues.

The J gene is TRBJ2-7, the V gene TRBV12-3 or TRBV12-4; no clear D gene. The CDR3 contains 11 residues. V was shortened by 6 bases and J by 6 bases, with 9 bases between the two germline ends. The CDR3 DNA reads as TGTGCCAGCAGGCTGCAGGCCGAGCAGTACTTC. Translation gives CASRLQAEQYF.

Written as DNA, the CDR3 is TGTGCCAGCAGCGTAGCGAAGAATTGGGTGGGACAGACCTACGAGCAGTACTTC. Protein product: CASSVAKNWVGQTYEQYF. The V and J genes are TRBV9 and TRBJ2-7; 7 nucleotides align to TRBD1. The CDR3 spans 18 residues. J was trimmed by 2 bases and V by 0 bases; bases with no gene match: 14. Germline V gene sequence: CDR1 SGDLS, CDR2 YYNGEE.